The 24 T cell receptor beta chains in this list originate from one sample, sequenced in a study of Graves' ophthalmopathy and Graves' hyperthyroidism. The authors amplified TCR beta CDR3 regions, and they did so from RNA transcripts for repertoire sequencing. An initial RT-PCR round employing HTBI primers preceded a second-round multiplex PCR. TCRdb re-called the multiplex PCR reads with MiXCR, one entry per CDR3 protein. The table shows about 740,000 distinct CDR3 sequences, with about 44% occurring only once. What was sequenced was peripheral blood. The receptors shown here come from an adult man with Graves' ophthalmopathy.

The chain couples TRBV7-9 to TRBJ1-4; D might be TRBD1 (6 bases). Germline assignment: CDR1 SEHNR and CDR2 FQNEAQ (reference sequence). The ends were cut back, 2 bases at V and 5 bases at J, with 12 bases in the middle. The length of the CDR3 is 15 residues. The CDR3 here is CASSLIRTVNEKLFF. The CDR3 bases are TGTGCCAGCAGCTTAATTCGGACAGTAAATGAAAAACTGTTTTTT.

Notes on this clonotype: With a much larger clone just one base away, this may be a read error. The DNA of the CDR3 is TGTGCCAGCAGCTTGACGACAGGGGGTTTTGGCCACACCTTC. Its protein product is CASSLTTGGFGHTF. The chain has TRBV7-9 and TRBJ1-2; 9 positions agree with TRBD1. CDR3 length equals 14 residues. Germline values: CDR1 SEHNR, CDR2 FQNEAQ (reference sequence). The whole variable domain, remainder taken from reference TRBV7-9 and TRBJ1-2, is DTGVSQNPRHKITKRGQNVTFRCDPISEHNRLYWYRQTLGQGPEFLTYFQNEAQLEKSRLLSDRFSAERPKGSFSTLEIQRTEQGDSAMYLCASSLTTGGFGHTFGSGTRLTVV.

The J gene is TRBJ1-2, the V gene TRBV7-9; TRBD1 matches 7 bases. Per the germline V gene, CDR1 is SEHNR and CDR2 is FQNEAQ (reference sequence). J lost 13 bases, V lost 4 bases, and 12 bases had no gene match. CDR3 length: 13 residues. CDR3 nucleotides: TGTGCCAGCAGCTCCGGAGGGGACAGCCCTCGCACCTTC. Its translation is CASSSGGDSPRTF.

This clonotype was counted between two and nine times. This chain joins TRBV20-1 and TRBJ1-1, with 11 bases lining up with TRBD1. The CDR3 loop spans 15 amino acids. Looked up from germline, CDR1 is DFQATT and CDR2 is SNEGSKA (reference sequence). V gave up 5 bases and J gave up 5 bases; unmatched junction bases: 10. CDR3 sequence reads: CSAPDRGLSVTEAFF. The CDR3 nucleotides are TGCAGTGCTCCGGACAGGGGGCTGTCGGTGACTGAAGCTTTCTTT.

This clonotype has a count of ten or more. The chain carries TRBV29-1 and TRBJ1-5, with D maybe TRBD1 (6 bases). Germline loops: CDR1 SQVTM, CDR2 ANQGSEA. Trimming took 7 bases from V and 6 from J, leaving 22 bases between them. CDR3 length equals 15 residues. In nucleotides, the CDR3 is TGCAGCGCCGTAGGGGGAGGGGGTCCGGGTCAGCCCCAGCATTTT. It encodes CSAVGGGGPGQPQHF. Variable domain in full (rest from reference TRBV29-1 and TRBJ1-5): SAVISQKPSRDICQRGTSLTIQCQVDSQVTMMFWYRQQPGQSLTLIATANQGSEATYESGFVIDKFPISRPNLTFSTLTVSNMSPEDSSIYLCSAVGGGGPGQPQHFGDGTRLSIL.

The chain combines TRBV20-1 with TRBJ1-2; D unclear. The CDR3 consists of 14 residues. Germline loops: CDR1 DFQATT, CDR2 SNEGSKA (reference sequence). CDR3 amino acids: CSPTGDRVFYGYTF. CDR3 DNA: TGCAGCCCTACGGGCGATAGGGTTTTCTATGGCTACACCTTC.

The rearrangement uses TRBV2 and TRBJ2-7, with D maybe TRBD1 (6 bases). The CDR3 length is 12 residues. Germline V gene data show CDR1 as SNHLY and CDR2 as FYNNEI. V dropped 6 bases and J dropped 4 bases, with 10 bases sitting between them. The CDR3 spells CASSWTDYEQYF. The CDR3 nucleotides are TGTGCCAGCAGCTGGACAGATTACGAGCAGTACTTC.

Notes on this clonotype: At one of its ends the junction is not consistent with the germline gene, which may arise from a read error. The chain combines TRBV12-3 or TRBV12-4 with TRBJ1-2; D is unresolved. CDR3 length: 12 residues. The CDR3 DNA reads TGTGCCAGCAGTTTAGGAGTCTATGACTACACCTTC. This gives the protein CASSLGVYDYTF.

This chain uses TRBV19 with TRBJ1-1; 7 positions match TRBD1. The germline V gene has CDR1 LNHDA and CDR2 SQIVND (reference sequence). The CDR3 consists of 15 residues. V shed 5 bases and J 5 bases; nucleotides not matched to a gene: 11. CDR3 loop: CASSSLQGGTTEAFF. CDR3 nucleotides: TGTGCCAGTAGTTCCCTCCAGGGGGGAACGACTGAAGCTTTCTTT.

The rearrangement joins TRBV29-1 to TRBJ2-1; D ambiguous. V was trimmed by 3 bases and J by 7 bases, leaving 7 bases between them. Germline values: CDR1 SQVTM, CDR2 ANQGSEA. The CDR3 is 11 amino acids. CDR3 amino acids: CSVDLGNEQFF. As DNA, the CDR3 is TGCAGCGTTGATCTGGGGAATGAGCAGTTCTTC.

This clonotype was picked up many times. V is TRBV7-2 and J is TRBJ1-1, with 8 positions matching TRBD1. Germline V lookup: CDR1 SGHTA, CDR2 FQGNSA. The CDR3 covers 15 residues. Unmatched junction bases numbered 9, after V lost 3 bases and J lost 6 bases. The CDR3 bases are TGTGCCAGCAGCTTTGGACAGGGTGAACAGGCTGAAGCTTTCTTT. Protein sequence: CASSFGQGEQAEAFF. The variable domain in full, with the rest retrieved from reference TRBV7-2 and TRBJ1-1, is GAGVSQSPSNKVTEKGKDVELRCDPISGHTALYWYRQSLGQGLEFLIYFQGNSAPDKSGLPSDRFSAERTGGSVSTLTIQRTQQEDSAVYLCASSFGQGEQAEAFFGQGTRLTVV.

V and J are TRBV7-2 and TRBJ2-2; the D is unclear. From germline, CDR1 is SGHTA and CDR2 FQGNSA. The germline V and J ends were trimmed by 6 bases and 3 bases, with 11 bases remaining between them. This CDR3 has 14 amino acids. The chain's CDR3 is CASSERRYTGELFF. CDR3 DNA sequence: TGTGCCAGCAGTGAACGGAGATACACCGGGGAGCTGTTTTTT.

This clonotype was recorded a few times. The chain links TRBV5-8 to TRBJ1-2, with TRBD1 matching over 7 bases. The CDR3 loop spans 16 amino acids. Germline V gene lookup returns CDR1 SGHTS and CDR2 YDEGEE. V shed 1 base and J 9 bases; nucleotides not matched to a gene: 15. This chain's CDR3 is CASSLRATGVGGSYTF. The CDR3 DNA sequence: TGTGCCAGCAGCTTGCGGGCAACAGGGGTCGGAGGGAGCTACACCTTC.

Worth noting for this clonotype: An end of the junction differs from the germline gene, which may be a read error. The rearrangement joins TRBV7-2 to TRBJ2-7, with 8 bases aligning to TRBD1. The germline gives CDR1 SGHTA, CDR2 FQGNSA. This CDR3 spans 16 amino acids. Here the CDR3 reads CVSSTSSGTGGYEQYF. The DNA for the CDR3 is TGTGTCAGCAGCACCTCCTCCGGTACAGGGGGGTACGAGCAGTACTTC.

This clonotype was recorded a few times. CDR3 amino acids: CASSLAPGTGDNEKLFF. The CDR3 DNA sequence: TGTGCCAGCAGCTTGGCTCCCGGGACAGGGGATAATGAAAAACTGTTTTTT. This sequence joins TRBV5-8 and TRBJ1-4; 10 bases are shared with TRBD1. The CDR3 covers 17 residues. Germline V gene sequence: CDR1 SGHTS, CDR2 YDEGEE. With V trimmed by 0 bases and J by 4 bases, 6 bases remained unmatched.

The V gene is TRBV19, the J gene TRBJ2-7, with 7 bases fitting TRBD2. Germline V CDR1 and CDR2: LNHDA, SQIVND (reference sequence). V lost 7 bases to trimming and J lost 3 bases; unmatched junction nucleotides: 12. There are 15 residues in the CDR3. The chain's CDR3 is CASTPRGGYDYEQYF. The CDR3 bases are TGTGCCAGTACCCCGAGGGGAGGGTATGACTACGAGCAGTACTTC.

J is TRBJ1-1 and V is TRBV15, with TRBD1 matching over 8 bases. The V segment lost 3 bases and the J segment 6 bases; nucleotides outside the gene matches: 3. The length of the CDR3 is 13 residues. Germline CDR1 and CDR2: LNHNV and YYDKDF (reference sequence). The CDR3 here is CATSSLTGAEAFF. The CDR3 region has the DNA TGTGCCACCAGCAGCCTGACAGGGGCTGAAGCTTTCTTT.

J is TRBJ2-5 and V is TRBV7-9; D not resolved. This CDR3 has 16 amino acids. From germline, CDR1 is SEHNR and CDR2 FQNEAQ (reference sequence). The V end lost 2 bases, the J end lost 3 bases, and 16 bases lay between the germline ends. CDR3 coding DNA: TGTGCCAGCAGCTTAACCGATAAAGGACCGAAAGAGACCCAGTACTTC. It encodes CASSLTDKGPKETQYF. Together with reference TRBV7-9 and TRBJ2-5, the CDR3 gives the full variable domain: DTGVSQNPRHKITKRGQNVTFRCDPISEHNRLYWYRQTLGQGPEFLTYFQNEAQLEKSRLLSDRFSAERPKGSFSTLEIQRTEQGDSAMYLCASSLTDKGPKETQYFGPGTRLLVL.

This clonotype came up a few times. The V and J genes are TRBV11-3 and TRBJ2-5; no reliable D call. The V gene lost 0 bases and the J gene lost 7 bases, with 24 bases spanning the gap. There are 18 residues in the CDR3. Germline assignment: CDR1 SGHNT and CDR2 YENEEA. For the CDR3, the DNA is TGTGCCAGCAGCTTAGATGAGCCCCCACGGCTCCACGCTAGGACCCAGTACTTC. This codes for CASSLDEPPRLHARTQYF.

The chain employs TRBV25-1 and TRBJ2-7; D gene unclear. This CDR3 is 12 amino acids long. V lost 11 bases and J lost 5, with 16 bases in between. From germline, CDR1 is MGHDK and CDR2 SYGVNS. The CDR3 DNA is TGTGCCTGGAGTAGGAGTTTGGACGAGCAGTACTTC. Protein: CAWSRSLDEQYF.

This chain joins TRBV2 and TRBJ1-4; 9 nucleotides line up with TRBD1. This CDR3 contains 15 residues. V shed 2 bases, J shed 3 bases, and the junction held 1 base outside the gene matches. Germline CDR1 is SNHLY and CDR2 is FYNNEI. The CDR3 reads CASSEWDRANEKLFF. The CDR3 DNA sequence: TGTGCCAGCAGTGAATGGGACAGGGCTAATGAAAAACTGTTTTTT.

Only a few counts were recorded for this clonotype. The CDR3 reads CASSIWERSYEQYF. In nucleotides, the CDR3 is TGTGCCAGTAGTATTTGGGAACGCTCCTACGAGCAGTACTTC. The rearrangement joins TRBV19 to TRBJ2-7, with D hard to call. Germline assignment: CDR1 LNHDA and CDR2 SQIVND (reference sequence). The CDR3 contains 14 residues. V gave up 3 bases and J gave up 0 bases, with 9 bases separating them.

In this sample, this clonotype turned up many times. This CDR3 is CSVEGWERETQYF. The CDR3 DNA reads as TGCAGCGTTGAGGGTTGGGAAAGGGAGACCCAGTACTTC. This chain uses TRBV29-1 with TRBJ2-5; no firm D call. The CDR3 is made up of 13 amino acids. Germline V gene lookup returns CDR1 SQVTM and CDR2 ANQGSEA. With 3 bases removed from V and 5 bases from J, the gap between germline ends came to 13 bases.

V is TRBV10-1 and J is TRBJ1-4; no definite D call. The CDR3 contains 13 residues. The germline V and J ends were trimmed by 11 bases and 4 bases, with 14 bases remaining between them. Germline-derived CDR1 and CDR2 are WNHNN and SYGVQD (reference sequence). The CDR3 reads CACLVAGNEKLFF. CDR3 nucleotides: TGCGCCTGCTTAGTAGCCGGTAATGAAAAACTGTTTTTT.